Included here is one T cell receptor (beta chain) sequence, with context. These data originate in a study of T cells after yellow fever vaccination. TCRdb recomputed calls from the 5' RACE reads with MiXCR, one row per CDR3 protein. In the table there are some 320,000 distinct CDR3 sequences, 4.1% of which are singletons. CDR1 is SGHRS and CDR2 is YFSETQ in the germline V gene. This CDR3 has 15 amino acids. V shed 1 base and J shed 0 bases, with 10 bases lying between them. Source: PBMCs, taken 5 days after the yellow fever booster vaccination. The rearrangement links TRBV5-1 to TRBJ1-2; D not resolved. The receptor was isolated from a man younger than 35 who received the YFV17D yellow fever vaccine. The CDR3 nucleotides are TGCGCCAGCAGCTTGTCGGGCACCACTAACTATGGCTACACCTTC. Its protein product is CASSLSGTTNYGYTF.